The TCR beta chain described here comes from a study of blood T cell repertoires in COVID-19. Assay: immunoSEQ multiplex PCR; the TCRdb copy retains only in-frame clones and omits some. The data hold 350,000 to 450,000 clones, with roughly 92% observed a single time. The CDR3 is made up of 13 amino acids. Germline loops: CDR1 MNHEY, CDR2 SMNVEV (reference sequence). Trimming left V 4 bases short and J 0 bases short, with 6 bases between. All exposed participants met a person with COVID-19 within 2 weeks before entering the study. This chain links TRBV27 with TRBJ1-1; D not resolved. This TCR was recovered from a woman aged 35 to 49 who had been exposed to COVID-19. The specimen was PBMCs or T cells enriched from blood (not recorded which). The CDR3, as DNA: TGTGCCAGCAGTTACGCAGTGAACACTGAAGCTTTCTTT. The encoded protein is CASSYAVNTEAFF.